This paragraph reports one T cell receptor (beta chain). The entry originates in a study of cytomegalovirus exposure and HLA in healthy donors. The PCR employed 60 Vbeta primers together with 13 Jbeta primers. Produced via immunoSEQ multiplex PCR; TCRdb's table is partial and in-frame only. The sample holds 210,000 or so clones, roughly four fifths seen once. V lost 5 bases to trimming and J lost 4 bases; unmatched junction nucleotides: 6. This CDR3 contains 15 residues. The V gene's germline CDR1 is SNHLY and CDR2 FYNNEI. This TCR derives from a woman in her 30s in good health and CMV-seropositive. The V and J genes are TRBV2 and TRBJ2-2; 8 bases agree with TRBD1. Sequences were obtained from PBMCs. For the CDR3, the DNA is TGTGCCAGCAGTACCCAGGGGGCAGGCACCGGGGAGCTGTTTTTT. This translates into CASSTQGAGTGELFF.